This T cell receptor beta chain was retrieved from a study of early T cells in non-severe SARS-CoV-2 infection. Across the whole study: Sequencing of bulk RNA from unsorted whole blood was done, without chain pairing.

As part of library construction, unique molecular identifiers were attached to individual cDNA molecules. In TCRdb, the 5' RACE reads were re-called with MiXCR into one record per CDR3 protein. The repertoire holds some 82,000 distinct CDR3 sequences, around 5.6% seen once, with roughly 7.8% in the top ten. For this clonotype: The target antigen is unknown.

V lost 10 bases and J 1 base, leaving 19 bases between the germline ends. The CDR3 runs to 15 residues. The germline V gene has CDR1 LNHDA and CDR2 SQIVND (reference sequence). General study findings and limits: The VDJdb matching leaned toward anti-spike CD8 responses and overlooked private and CD4 specificities.

The source material was whole blood. The receptor comes from an adult who was a healthcare worker with PCR-confirmed SARS-CoV-2 infection or an uninfected control (not recorded which). This chain connects TRBV19 to TRBJ1-2; D is possibly TRBD1 (5 bases). DNA for the CDR3: TGTGCCACCCGCCCAGACAGATCTATTAACTATGGCTACACCTTC. This encodes CATRPDRSINYGYTF.